Listed here are 8 T cell receptor beta chains from one sample, sequenced in a study of cytomegalovirus exposure and HLA in healthy donors. The data were produced by immunoSEQ multiplex PCR, yet TCRdb's version contains in-frame clones alone and is incomplete. Among approximately 280,000 clones listed, 80% to 90% were seen once. Sequencing used PBMCs. The receptor source for this set is a woman in her late teens or twenties in good health and CMV-seronegative.

The rearrangement uses TRBV27 and TRBJ2-7; 8 nucleotides line up with TRBD2. Germline V CDR1 and CDR2: MNHEY, SMNVEV (reference sequence). With 3 bases clipped from V and 2 bases from J, the junction kept 6 bases outside the gene matches. The CDR3 extends over 15 amino acids. CDR3 in amino acids: CASSFSTSGTYEQYF. CDR3 coding DNA: TGTGCCAGCAGTTTTAGTACTAGCGGTACCTACGAGCAGTACTTC.

V gene TRBV6-5 combines with J gene TRBJ1-1; no firm D call. Looked up from germline, CDR1 is MNHEY and CDR2 is SVGAGI. The germline V and J ends were trimmed by 6 bases and 0 bases, with 8 bases remaining between them. This CDR3 has 13 residues. The CDR3 bases are TGTGCCAGCAGCCACTTAATGAACACTGAAGCTTTCTTT. Amino acids: CASSHLMNTEAFF.

The chain links TRBV7-9 to TRBJ1-5; 12 nucleotides align to TRBD1. Germline loops: CDR1 SEHNR, CDR2 FQNEAQ (reference sequence). This CDR3 is built from 16 residues. V trimming: 5 bases; J trimming: 6 bases; junction bases outside the gene matches: 8. CDR3 in DNA: TGTGCCAGCAGCCGCATTGGGACAGGGGGCACTCAGCCCCAGCATTTT. It specifies CASSRIGTGGTQPQHF.

This clone was detected only once. J is TRBJ2-7 and V is TRBV7-2; 7 bases are shared with TRBD2. CDR3 length equals 14 residues. Per germline, CDR1 SGHTA and CDR2 FQGNSA. V dropped 4 bases and J dropped 0; count of bases not matched to a gene: 3. Written as DNA, the CDR3 is TGTGCCAGCAGCTACGGGGGGTCCTCCTACGAGCAGTACTTC. Amino acid sequence: CASSYGGSSYEQYF.

The chain combines TRBV2 with TRBJ2-1; no clear D gene. Between the trimmed V and J ends, which lost 8 bases and 8 bases, there was a span of 13 bases. In germline, CDR1 is SNHLY, CDR2 FYNNEI. CDR3 size: 12 residues. CDR3 nucleotide sequence: TGTGCCAGCTTTGAGTGGAGTGATGAGCAGTTCTTC. Encoded protein: CASFEWSDEQFF.

The gene calls are TRBV5-4 and TRBJ1-1, with 10 nucleotides matching TRBD1. CDR1 is SGHNT, CDR2 YYREEE, per germline (reference sequence). The CDR3 is made up of 15 amino acids. V lost 1 base, J lost 3 bases, and 3 bases stayed unmatched. The CDR3 nucleotides are TGTGCCAGCAGCTTGTGGGGGACAGGGGACACTGAAGCTTTCTTT. Encoded protein: CASSLWGTGDTEAFF.

The chain uses TRBV11-2 and TRBJ1-4; TRBD1 might be the D (6 bases). V dropped 2 bases and J dropped 7 bases, with 11 bases sitting between them. CDR3 length: 14 residues. Germline lookup yields CDR1 SGHAT and CDR2 FQNNGV. The CDR3 bases are TGTGCCAGCAGCTTAATGGGGGCACTTGAAAAACTGTTTTTT. Protein: CASSLMGALEKLFF.

The chain combines TRBV9 with TRBJ2-3, with D possibly being TRBD2 (6 bases). The CDR3 runs 15 residues. The germline gives CDR1 SGDLS, CDR2 YYNGEE. Trimming took 0 bases from V and 3 from J, leaving 11 bases between them. The CDR3 DNA reads as TGTGCCAGCAGCGTAGTAGGCGGGGAAACAGATACGCAGTATTTT. This encodes CASSVVGGETDTQYF.